One sample yielded the 3 T cell receptor beta chains listed below, sequenced in a study of blood T cell repertoires in COVID-19. Generated by immunoSEQ multiplex PCR, the TCRdb table keeps only in-frame clones and is missing some. The sample lists tens of thousands of clones, around 81% occurring once. Sequenced input: peripheral blood. The receptors were sampled from a man aged 65 to 79 with acute or convalescent COVID-19.

This chain connects TRBV7-8 to TRBJ2-7; 9 bases align to TRBD1. The V segment lost 4 bases and the J segment 3 bases; nucleotides outside the gene matches: 10. Germline values: CDR1 SGHVS, CDR2 FQNEAQ. CDR3 size: 16 residues. The CDR3 nucleotides read TGTGCCAGCAGCTCCTCCGGGTGGGGACAGGGCTACGAGCAGTACTTC. It translates to CASSSSGWGQGYEQYF. The variable domain in full, completed from reference TRBV7-8 and TRBJ2-7, reads GAGVSQSPRYKVAKRGQDVALRCDPISGHVSLFWYQQALGQGPEFLTYFQNEAQLDKSGLPSDRFFAERPEGSVSTLKIQRTQQEDSAVYLCASSSSGWGQGYEQYFGPGTRLTVT.

The V call is TRBV7-2, the J call TRBJ2-1, with D possibly matching TRBD2 (6 bases). This CDR3 is built from 14 residues. V lost 3 bases to trimming and J lost 5 bases, with 11 bases between them. The germline gives CDR1 SGHTA, CDR2 FQGNSA. CDR3 bases: TGTGCCAGCAGCTTCGGGGAGGTCAACAATGAGCAGTTCTTC. The encoded protein is CASSFGEVNNEQFF.

V usage is TRBV4-1 and J usage is TRBJ1-1; 7 bases match TRBD1. In germline, CDR1 is MGHRA, CDR2 YSYEKL. V trimming: 3 bases; J trimming: 12 bases; junction bases outside the gene matches: 16. The CDR3 runs 15 residues. The CDR3 region is CASSQGAQGDWITFF. CDR3 in DNA: TGCGCCAGCAGCCAGGGAGCTCAGGGGGATTGGATAACTTTCTTT.